One TCR beta chain is described in this entry. Its antigen is still unknown. The method was immunoSEQ multiplex PCR; TCRdb's version includes in-frame clones alone and lacks a portion of them. The table shows tens of thousands of clones, with approximately 80% occurring only once. The data originate from a study of a mutant IDH1 vaccine in newly diagnosed glioma. The wider study: Vaccination started 4-6 weeks after radiotherapy alone, or with temozolomide cycles. Among treated patients, 62.5% were male and about 38% female, and mean age was approximately 40 years. Findings and limits, study-wide: Patients mounted vaccine-induced immune responses in around 93% of cases.

Time point defined: week 23, last vaccination. In every dose of vaccine, 300 ug of mutant IDH1 20-mer peptide was given alongside topical imiquimod. Astrocytomas found in donors were new, WHO grade 3 or 4, IDH1-mutant and ATRX-lost. Here the sequenced sample was PBMCs, taken from a glioma patient whose treatment included an IDH1 peptide vaccine. The receptor comes from a middle-aged man with glioma.

The CDR3 protein is CASSISGGTLGRAQHF. CDR3 bases: TGTGCCAGTAGTATATCGGGCGGAACATTGGGACGGGCCCAGCATTTT. The rearrangement uses TRBV19 and TRBJ1-5, with D possibly TRBD1 on 5 matching bases. Germline V gene sequence: CDR1 LNHDA, CDR2 SQIVND (reference sequence). The CDR3 extends over 16 amino acids. V lost 2 bases, J lost 11 bases, and 22 bases lay in between.